These T cell receptor beta chains were read from a single sample in a study of shared clonotypes between healthy human individuals. The repertoire was sequenced with immunoSEQ multiplex PCR; TCRdb's copy has only in-frame clones and lacks some. The table lists some 2,000,000 clones, about 95% of them singletons. Sequenced material: naive CD8+ T cells sorted from blood. The receptors here all came from a man aged 18 to 30 in good health. The CDR3 runs from the conserved cysteine through the conserved F or W. The D gene is left open where the match is weak. For some rows the clone size is stated as once, few or many, or as a class when expanded; others skip it.

clone size | D gene | J gene | V gene | CDR3 DNA | CDR3 protein
NA | TRBD1 | TRBJ2-7 | TRBV28 | TGTGCCAGCACTTACAGGGGGTTAGGGTCCTACGAGCAGTACTTC | CASTYRGLGSYEQYF
NA | NA | TRBJ1-1 | TRBV5-1 | TGCGCCAGCAGCTTCTACGACAGAGAGAACACTGAAGCTTTCTTT | CASSFYDRENTEAFF
NA | TRBD2 | TRBJ2-3 | TRBV5-8 | TGTGCCAGCAGCCTCGGGACTAGCGGGAACACAGATACGCAGTATTTT | CASSLGTSGNTDTQYF
NA | TRBD1 | TRBJ1-2 | TRBV7-2 | TGTGCCAGCAGCCCACCGGGGACAGGGCATGGCTACACCTTC | CASSPPGTGHGYTF
NA | TRBD2 | TRBJ2-5 | TRBV4-3 | TGCGCCAGCAGCCTTACCGGACTAGCGGGAGACCCGAGGTACTTC | CASSLTGLAGDPRYF
NA | TRBD1 | TRBJ1-1 | TRBV7-8 | TGTGCCAGCAGCGTAGGGACAGTGCGTAGCACTGAAGCTTTCTTT | CASSVGTVRSTEAFF
NA | NA | TRBJ1-2 | TRBV5-6 | TGTGCCAGCAGCTTATTGGGGGGCTACACCTTC | CASSLLGGYTF
NA | NA | TRBJ2-7 | TRBV13 | TGTGCCAGCAGCTTAGGTGGAGGGGCCTACGAGCAGTACTTC | CASSLGGGAYEQYF
NA | NA | TRBJ1-5 | TRBV2 | TGTGCCAGCAGTGAACCGGGGGATGTTAGGACATTCAGCAATCAGCCCCAGCATTTT | CASSEPGDVRTFSNQPQHF
NA | NA | TRBJ2-1 | TRBV27 | TGTGCCAGCAGTTTATTCCTGGGATCTTTCTATGAGCAGTTCTTC | CASSLFLGSFYEQFF
NA | NA | TRBJ2-2 | TRBV19 | TGTGCCAGTATCAACAGCAACACCGGGGAGCTGTTTTTT | CASINSNTGELFF
NA | TRBD1 | TRBJ2-7 | TRBV9 | TGTGCCAGCAGCGGGGGACAGGGGCCCTACGAGCAGTACTTC | CASSGGQGPYEQYF
NA | NA | TRBJ2-7 | TRBV4-1 | TGCGCCAGCAGCCAAGTCTCCGGCAGGGCGGAGTACTTC | CASSQVSGRAEYF
NA | TRBD2 | TRBJ2-7 | TRBV2 | TGTGCCAGCAGTGAAGTAGCGGGAGTTGGGCAGTACTTC | CASSEVAGVGQYF
NA | NA | TRBJ2-1 | TRBV5-6 | TGTGCCAGCAGCTCCCTGGAGCCTAGTGAAGCGGAAACCTACAATGAGCAGTTCTTC | CASSSLEPSEAETYNEQFF
NA | NA | TRBJ1-2 | TRBV7-9 | TGTGCCAGCAGCCCCGTCGGGGGAGATGGCTACACCTTC | CASSPVGGDGYTF
NA | NA | TRBJ2-5 | TRBV5-6 | TGTGCCAGCAGCTTTGGGGATTTGGGAGAGACCCAGTACTTC | CASSFGDLGETQYF
NA | NA | TRBJ2-7 | TRBV14 | TGTGCCAGCAGCCAAGATCAGGGCCCCTACGAGCAGTACTTC | CASSQDQGPYEQYF
NA | NA | TRBJ2-7 | TRBV11-2 | TGTGCCAGCAGCCCCAAGCCCTGGACGATAGTGTACCCAACCTACGAGCAGTACTTC | CASSPKPWTIVYPTYEQYF
NA | NA | TRBJ1-4 | TRBV30 | TGTGCCTGGAGTGTCGGGTGGGGTGAAAAACTGTTTTTT | CAWSVGWGEKLFF
NA | NA | TRBJ2-2 | TRBV6-1 | TGTGCCAGCGAACAGCTGAACACCGGGGAGCTGTTTTTT | CASEQLNTGELFF
NA | NA | TRBJ2-7 | TRBV5-1 | TGCGCCAGCCACGAGGGGTTAGGGTACGAGCAGTACTTC | CASHEGLGYEQYF
NA | NA | TRBJ1-3 | TRBV28 | TGTGCCAGCAGTTCAGAAACAGGGTTCGGCTCTGGAAACACCATATATTTT | CASSSETGFGSGNTIYF
once | NA | TRBJ1-1 | TRBV14 | TGTGCCAGCAGGCTTTCGACCCTCACTGAAGCTTTCTTT | CASRLSTLTEAFF
NA | NA | TRBJ2-7 | TRBV7-2 | TGTGCCAGCAGCTTCAGGGGTTCTGACTACGAGCAGTACTTC | CASSFRGSDYEQYF
NA | NA | TRBJ1-5 | TRBV6-1 | TGTGCCAGCAGTGGCGGACCGTCGGCTTCCCAGCATTTT | CASSGGPSASQHF
NA | TRBD1 | TRBJ2-7 | TRBV10-2 | TGCGCCAGCAGTGTAACGGGACAGGGGGGCTCCTACGAGCAGTACTTC | CASSVTGQGGSYEQYF
NA | NA | TRBJ2-5 | TRBV6-6 | TGTGCCAGCACCCACGAGGGCTACCAAGAGACCCAGTACTTC | CASTHEGYQETQYF
NA | NA | TRBJ2-1 | TRBV30 | TGTGCCTGGAGTGGGGGGTCCTACAATGAGCAGTTCTTC | CAWSGGSYNEQFF
once | TRBD1 | TRBJ2-5 | TRBV5-1 | TGCGCCAGCAGCACCACCTGGGACAGAGAGACCCAGTACTTC | CASSTTWDRETQYF
NA | TRBD1 | TRBJ2-7 | TRBV28 | TGTGCCAGCTCTTCGACAGGGCCGTCCTACGAGCAGTACTTC | CASSSTGPSYEQYF
NA | NA | TRBJ1-1 | TRBV7-6 | TGTGCCAGCAGCTTAGAGCGGATGAACACTGAAGCTTTCTTT | CASSLERMNTEAFF
once | NA | TRBJ2-5 | TRBV9 | TGTGCCAGCAGCGCACCCGACGGTCCGGAGACCCAGTACTTC | CASSAPDGPETQYF
NA | TRBD1 | TRBJ1-5 | TRBV19 | TGTGCCAGTAGCCCAACAGGGGGCTTGGATCAGCCCCAGCATTTT | CASSPTGGLDQPQHF
once | NA | TRBJ2-7 | TRBV7-9 | TGTGCCAGCAGCTCCCAAGGGACACCCTACGAGCAGTACTTC | CASSSQGTPYEQYF
NA | NA | TRBJ1-2 | TRBV27 | TGTGCCAGCAGGCCCTCGGACGGTACTAACTATGGCTACACCTTC | CASRPSDGTNYGYTF
once | NA | TRBJ1-6 | TRBV9 | TGTGCCAGCAGCGTCGGTGGGGGTAATTCACCCCTCCACTTT | CASSVGGGNSPLHF
NA | NA | TRBJ1-4 | TRBV6-1 | TGTGCCAGCAGTGAAGGGCCTGGAACTAATGAAAAACTGTTTTTT | CASSEGPGTNEKLFF
NA | NA | TRBJ2-7 | TRBV11-2 | TGTGCCAGCAGCTTAGATCGTAACGAGCAGTACTTC | CASSLDRNEQYF
NA | TRBD1 | TRBJ2-7 | TRBV18 | TGTGCCAGCTCACCGATCCTACCGGGACAGGAACGGTACGAGCAGTACTTC | CASSPILPGQERYEQYF
once | NA | TRBJ1-1 | TRBV28 | TGTGCCAGCAGTTTTGATGTCGCTCTCTCACTTGGGAACACTGAAGCTTTCTTT | CASSFDVALSLGNTEAFF
once | NA | TRBJ2-7 | TRBV2 | TGTGCCAGCAGTGAAGACAGGGCTGAGGTCTACGAGCAGTACTTC | CASSEDRAEVYEQYF
NA | TRBD2 | TRBJ2-1 | TRBV4-2 | TGTGCCAGCAGCCAAGATTGGGACGGGGGGGCCTACAATGAGCAGTTCTTC | CASSQDWDGGAYNEQFF
NA | NA | TRBJ2-5 | TRBV4-3 | TGCGCCAGCAGCCAAGATTCGGTCAGCCAAGAGACCCAGTACTTC | CASSQDSVSQETQYF
once | TRBD2 | TRBJ2-1 | TRBV5-1 | TGCGCCAGCAGCTCCTCGGGGGTAGCGGGGGCCGCCGGCAAGTTCTTC | CASSSSGVAGAAGKFF
once | NA | TRBJ2-1 | TRBV10-2 | TGCGCCAGCAAGCTGGCTTACAATGAGCAGTTCTTC | CASKLAYNEQFF
NA | NA | TRBJ2-7 | TRBV27 | TGTGCCAGCAGTTTTGGCGCTCCCTACGAGCAGTACTTC | CASSFGAPYEQYF
NA | NA | TRBJ2-7 | TRBV11-2 | TGTGCCAGCAGCTTAGATCCAGGGGATTCCTACGAGCAGTACTTC | CASSLDPGDSYEQYF
NA | NA | TRBJ2-7 | TRBV7-9 | TGTGCCAGCAGCCCCCCGGGGGCAGGGGGCGCGGGAGGCTCCTACGAGCAGTACTTC | CASSPPGAGGAGGSYEQYF
once | NA | TRBJ2-7 | TRBV5-1 | TGCGCCAGCAGCTTGTTCTTCCGGGATCTAGGGGACGAGCAGTACTTC | CASSLFFRDLGDEQYF
NA | NA | TRBJ2-3 | TRBV28 | TGTGCCAGCAGTCGAGCTAGCACAGATACGCAGTATTTT | CASSRASTDTQYF
NA | NA | TRBJ2-1 | TRBV9 | TGTGCCAGCAGCCACCGAACGGGAGTGAGGGATGAGCAGTTCTTC | CASSHRTGVRDEQFF
NA | NA | TRBJ1-4 | TRBV5-4 | TGTGCCAGCAGCTTGGGGCTGTTCGGTGAAAAACTGTTTTTT | CASSLGLFGEKLFF
NA | NA | TRBJ1-5 | TRBV27 | TGTGCCAGCAGTTTATCTGGGACGGGGGGTGGCAATCAGCCCCAGCATTTT | CASSLSGTGGGNQPQHF
NA | TRBD1 | TRBJ2-2 | TRBV4-3 | TGCGCCAGCAGCCAAGTGGGACAGACTACGAACACCGGGGAGCTGTTTTTT | CASSQVGQTTNTGELFF
NA | NA | TRBJ2-7 | TRBV5-1 | TGCGCCAGCAGTCTTCGACCGGACTACGAGCAGTACTTC | CASSLRPDYEQYF
NA | NA | TRBJ2-1 | TRBV13 | TGTGCCAGCAGCTTAGATCCAGGGTATGAGCAGTTCTTC | CASSLDPGYEQFF
NA | NA | TRBJ2-5 | TRBV30 | TGTGCCTGGAGTCATCAGGCGGGGGAGACCCAGTACTTC | CAWSHQAGETQYF
NA | NA | TRBJ1-3 | TRBV27 | TGTGCCAGCAGTCAAACGGGGGGGTGGGGAAACACCATATATTTT | CASSQTGGWGNTIYF
NA | NA | TRBJ2-3 | TRBV27 | TGTGCCAGCAGTTTAGACGCCGACAGTGCAGATACGCAGTATTTT | CASSLDADSADTQYF